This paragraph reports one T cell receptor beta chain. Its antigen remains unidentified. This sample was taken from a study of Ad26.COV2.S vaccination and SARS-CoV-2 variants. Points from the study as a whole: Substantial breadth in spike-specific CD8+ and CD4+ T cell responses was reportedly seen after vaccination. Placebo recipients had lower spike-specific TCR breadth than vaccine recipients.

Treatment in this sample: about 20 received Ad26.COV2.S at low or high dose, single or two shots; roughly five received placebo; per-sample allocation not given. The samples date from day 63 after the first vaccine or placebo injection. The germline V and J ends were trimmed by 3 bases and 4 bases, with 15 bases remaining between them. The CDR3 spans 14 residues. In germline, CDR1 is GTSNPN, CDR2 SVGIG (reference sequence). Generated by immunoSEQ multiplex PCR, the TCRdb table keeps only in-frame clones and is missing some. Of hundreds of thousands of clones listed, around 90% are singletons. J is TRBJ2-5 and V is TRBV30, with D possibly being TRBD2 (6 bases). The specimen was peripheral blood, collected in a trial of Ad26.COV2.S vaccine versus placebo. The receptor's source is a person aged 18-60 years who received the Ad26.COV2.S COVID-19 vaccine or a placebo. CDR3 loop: CAWSPPGLGETQYF. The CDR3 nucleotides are TGTGCCTGGAGCCCCCCGGGACTCGGAGAGACCCAGTACTTC.